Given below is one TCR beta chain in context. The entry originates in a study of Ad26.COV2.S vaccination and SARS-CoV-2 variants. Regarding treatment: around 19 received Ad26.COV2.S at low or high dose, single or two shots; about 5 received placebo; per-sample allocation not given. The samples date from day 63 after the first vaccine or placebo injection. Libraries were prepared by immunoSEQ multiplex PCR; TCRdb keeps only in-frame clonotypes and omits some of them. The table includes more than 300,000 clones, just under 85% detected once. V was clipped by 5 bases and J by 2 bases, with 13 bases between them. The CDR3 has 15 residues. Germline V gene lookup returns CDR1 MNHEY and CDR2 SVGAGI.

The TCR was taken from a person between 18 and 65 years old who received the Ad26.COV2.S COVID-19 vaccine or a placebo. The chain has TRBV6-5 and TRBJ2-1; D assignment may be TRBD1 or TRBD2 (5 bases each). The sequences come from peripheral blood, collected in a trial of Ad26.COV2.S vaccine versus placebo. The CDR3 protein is CASSRTGTAYNEQFF. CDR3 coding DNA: TGTGCCAGCAGTCGAACCGGGACGGCCTACAATGAGCAGTTCTTC.